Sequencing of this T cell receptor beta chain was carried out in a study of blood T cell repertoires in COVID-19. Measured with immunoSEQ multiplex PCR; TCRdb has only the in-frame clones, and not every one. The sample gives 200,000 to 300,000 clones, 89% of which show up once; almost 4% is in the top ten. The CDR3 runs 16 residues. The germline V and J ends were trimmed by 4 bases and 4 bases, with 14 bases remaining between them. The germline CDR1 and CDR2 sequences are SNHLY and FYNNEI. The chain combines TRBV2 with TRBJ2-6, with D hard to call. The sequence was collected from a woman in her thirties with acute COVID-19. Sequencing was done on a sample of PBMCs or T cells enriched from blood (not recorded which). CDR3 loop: CASSALRSVGANVLTF. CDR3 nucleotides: TGTGCCAGCAGTGCCCTCCGGTCGGTGGGGGCCAACGTCCTGACTTTC. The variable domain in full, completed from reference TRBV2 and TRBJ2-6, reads EPEVTQTPSHQVTQMGQEVILRCVPISNHLYFYWYRQILGQKVEFLVSFYNNEISEKSEIFDDQFSVERPDGSNFTLKIRSTKLEDSAMYFCASSALRSVGANVLTFGAGSRLTVL.